Detailed here is one T cell receptor beta chain. Its antigen is not known. The data are from a study of TIL therapy for anti-PD-1-resistant metastatic lung cancer. Study at large: Patients then received nivolumab; progressors got lymphodepletion, TIL and IL-2. Tumors had a median PD-L1 proportion score of 6%.

The libraries were made with immunoSEQ v3. Sequencing used immunoSEQ multiplex PCR; TCRdb keeps in-frame clones, though not all of them. Among 40,000 to 60,000 clones, 79% were seen once, and the ten largest hold around 4.8%. Germline CDR1 and CDR2: MNHEY and SVGAGI. V shed 4 bases and J shed 4 bases, with 19 bases lying between them. CDR3 length equals 16 residues. Points from the study as a whole: This highly selected cohort may not generalize to typical lung cancer patients.

The sample's time point: pre-treatment sample, taken before nivolumab and TIL therapy. Adults with stage 4 NSCLC were enrolled in a phase I trial. The starting material was blood, obtained at baseline. The chain uses TRBV6-5 and TRBJ2-5; D may be TRBD1 (6 bases). This clonotype was sampled from a woman aged 25 to 80 with non-small cell lung cancer. CDR3 sequence: CASSSPPFTGLETQYF. The CDR3 coding sequence is TGTGCCAGCAGTTCCCCCCCTTTCACAGGGCTAGAGACCCAGTACTTC.